The 21 T cell receptor beta chains given below trace back to one sample, sequenced in a study of beta chain features in type 1 diabetes. The study reverse transcribed the entire isolated RNA, so it sequenced expressed TCRB transcripts. The assay was immunoSEQ multiplex PCR, and TCRdb's table has in-frame clones only and misses some. The sample has 250,000 or so clones, 25% to 35% seen once. Material for sequencing was central memory CD4+ T cells from blood. The receptors shown here come from a man aged 25 to 45 in good health.

The rearrangement links TRBV9 to TRBJ2-5, with 7 bases lining up with TRBD1. This CDR3 comprises 14 residues. Germline V gene data show CDR1 as SGDLS and CDR2 as YYNGEE. V trimming: 4 bases; J trimming: 2 bases; junction bases outside the gene matches: 5. In DNA, the CDR3 is TGTGCCAGCAGCCCAGAACAGGGGCAAGAGACCCAGTACTTC. It codes for CASSPEQGQETQYF.

The chain carries TRBV7-2 and TRBJ2-1, with D possibly being TRBD2 (5 bases). Trimming removed 4 bases at V and 5 bases at J, with 9 bases between. There are 13 residues in the CDR3. Germline V lookup: CDR1 SGHTA, CDR2 FQGNSA. The CDR3 loop reads CASSSLGNNEQFF. In DNA form, the CDR3 reads TGTGCCAGCAGCTCCCTCGGGAACAATGAGCAGTTCTTC.

The chain couples TRBV7-2 to TRBJ2-1; 12 bases line up with TRBD2. The CDR3 contains 17 residues. CDR1 SGHTA and CDR2 FQGNSA come from the germline V gene. With V trimmed by 6 bases and J by 9 bases, 15 bases remained unmatched. In nucleotides, the CDR3 is TGTGCCAGCAGACCTTACGGACTAGCGGGAAGGGAGGGTGAGCAGTTCTTC. This encodes CASRPYGLAGREGEQFF. Together with reference TRBV7-2 and TRBJ2-1, the CDR3 gives the full variable domain: GAGVSQSPSNKVTEKGKDVELRCDPISGHTALYWYRQSLGQGLEFLIYFQGNSAPDKSGLPSDRFSAERTGGSVSTLTIQRTQQEDSAVYLCASRPYGLAGREGEQFFGPGTRLTVL.

This clone was counted ten times or more. The rearrangement uses TRBV7-9 and TRBJ2-5, with 8 positions matching TRBD2. Per germline, CDR1 SEHNR and CDR2 FQNEAQ (reference sequence). After removal of 5 bases from V and 3 bases from J, the junction contained 5 bases not matched to a gene. This CDR3 is 14 amino acids long. CDR3 DNA sequence: TGTGCCAGCAGCCTACTAGCGGACAAAGAGACCCAGTACTTC. It codes for CASSLLADKETQYF.

This clone was detected a few times. This rearrangement joins TRBV2 to TRBJ2-1, with D perhaps matching TRBD1 or TRBD2 (6 bases each). Trimming pared 5 bases from V and 9 bases from J, leaving 17 bases between. Germline V gene sequence: CDR1 SNHLY, CDR2 FYNNEI. The CDR3 loop spans 14 amino acids. CDR3 DNA: TGTGCCAGCAGTACAGGGACTGACTTAGGTGAGCAGTTCTTC. Translated: CASSTGTDLGEQFF.

This clone appeared a few times. DNA for the CDR3: TGCAGCGCTGTACCCCGGGAATCTAACTATGGCTACACCTTC. Its translation: CSAVPRESNYGYTF. The gene calls are TRBV29-1 and TRBJ1-2; D not resolved. Germline loops: CDR1 SQVTM, CDR2 ANQGSEA. Trimming took 7 bases from V and 0 from J, leaving 15 bases between them. This CDR3 is built from 14 residues.

J is TRBJ2-5 and V is TRBV29-1, with a possible D match to TRBD1 (6 bases). Germline V gene lookup returns CDR1 SQVTM and CDR2 ANQGSEA. The CDR3 has 12 residues. V was pared by 6 bases and J by 2 bases, with 10 bases between. The CDR3: CSVLDSQETQYF. Here the CDR3 DNA reads TGCAGCGTCCTGGACAGTCAAGAGACCCAGTACTTC.

The gene calls are TRBV28 and TRBJ2-7; unclear D gene. Trimming removed 7 bases at V and 2 bases at J, with 9 bases between. Germline lookup yields CDR1 MDHEN and CDR2 SYDVKM. The CDR3 extends over 12 amino acids. The chain's CDR3 is CASTSSTYEQYF. The CDR3 region has the DNA TGTGCCAGCACCTCCTCCACCTACGAGCAGTACTTC.

V and J are TRBV7-2 and TRBJ1-2; D is ambiguous. This CDR3 is built from 14 residues. The germline V and J ends were trimmed by 5 bases and 5 bases, with 15 bases remaining between them. CDR1 and CDR2 from the germline V gene are SGHTA and FQGNSA. The DNA of the CDR3 is TGTGCCAGCAGCCCGTCCAGAGGCGTGTATGGCTACACCTTC. Translated: CASSPSRGVYGYTF.

This clone occurred a few times. This sequence joins TRBV5-1 and TRBJ2-3, with 9 bases that match TRBD2. The junction had 15 bases not matched to a gene; V was cut back by 4 bases and J by 3 bases. Germline CDR1 and CDR2: SGHRS and YFSETQ. The CDR3 has 18 residues. CDR3 coding DNA: TGCGCCAGCAGCCCCCAAGGGAAGCTCAGCGGGAGGACAGATACGCAGTATTTT. The encoded protein is CASSPQGKLSGRTDTQYF.

The J gene is TRBJ1-1, the V gene TRBV19; D not resolved. The germline gives CDR1 LNHDA, CDR2 SQIVND (reference sequence). The CDR3 length is 13 residues. Trimming took 3 bases from V and 1 from J, leaving 6 bases between them. CDR3 nucleotides: TGTGCCAGTAGTATGAAGAGGAACACTGAAGCTTTCTTT. Amino acids: CASSMKRNTEAFF.

The chain links TRBV29-1 to TRBJ2-5; D is perhaps TRBD1 (6 bases). Germline V gives CDR1 SQVTM, CDR2 ANQGSEA. The CDR3 totals 16 residues. Trimming took 5 bases from V and 1 from J, leaving 20 bases between them. CDR3 region: CSVRAGTRQSQETQYF. Here the CDR3 DNA reads TGCAGCGTTCGGGCAGGGACACGCCAAAGCCAAGAGACCCAGTACTTC.

In its sample, this clone was seen a few times. The chain recombines TRBV5-1 with TRBJ2-1, with D possibly TRBD2 on 6 matching bases. Germline CDR1 reads SGHRS; CDR2 reads YFSETQ. Deletions cut 4 bases from V and 3 bases from J, with 11 bases between. The CDR3 extends over 14 amino acids. The CDR3 protein is CASSGGVVYNEQFF. CDR3 nucleotides: TGCGCCAGCAGCGGCGGGGTAGTCTACAATGAGCAGTTCTTC.

This clone was detected only a few times. The chain joins TRBV6-5 to TRBJ2-2; D gene unclear. With 2 bases removed from V and 3 bases from J, the gap between germline ends came to 7 bases. The germline V gene has CDR1 MNHEY and CDR2 SVGAGI. The CDR3 is 14 amino acids. The CDR3 here is CASSYGLDTGELFF. Written as DNA, the CDR3 is TGTGCCAGCAGTTACGGTCTAGACACCGGGGAGCTGTTTTTT.

This chain connects TRBV4-3 to TRBJ2-1; D might be TRBD1 (5 bases). V lost 0 bases and J lost 4, with 10 bases in between. This CDR3 has 15 amino acids. Germline CDR1 LGHNA, CDR2 YSLEER. The CDR3 coding sequence is TGCGCCAGCAGCCAAGAGGGGCTGGGGTACAATGAGCAGTTCTTC. This sequence encodes CASSQEGLGYNEQFF.

Comments on this clone: The sample contains more than one DNA sequence encoding this CDR3. The chain is built from TRBV7-9 and TRBJ2-2, with D perhaps matching TRBD1 (6 bases). V was cut by 6 bases and J by 2 bases, with 10 bases left in between. There are 14 residues in the CDR3. Germline CDR1 is SEHNR and CDR2 is FQNEAQ (reference sequence). The CDR3: CASRTDRNTGELFF. The DNA of the CDR3 is TGTGCCAGCAGGACGGACAGAAACACCGGGGAGCTGTTTTTT.

V is TRBV7-2 and J is TRBJ1-3, with unresolved D. This CDR3 is 14 amino acids long. Germline V lookup: CDR1 SGHTA, CDR2 FQGNSA. The V and J ends lost 5 bases and 9 bases respectively, with 17 bases between them. The CDR3 loop is CASSPSLGGGTIYF. The CDR3 region has the DNA TGTGCCAGCAGCCCCTCCCTAGGAGGCGGCACCATATATTTT.

The V and J genes are TRBV6-5 and TRBJ1-1; no clear D. Per germline, CDR1 MNHEY and CDR2 SVGAGI. Trimming cost V 8 bases and J 0 bases, with 10 bases left between them. CDR3 length: 13 residues. This CDR3 reads CASFRRLNTEAFF. As DNA, the CDR3 is TGTGCCAGCTTCCGGCGCTTGAACACTGAAGCTTTCTTT.

This clone has just a few counts. The genes are TRBV28 and TRBJ2-1, with a possible D match to TRBD2 (5 bases). Germline CDR1 reads MDHEN; CDR2 reads SYDVKM. The CDR3 is made up of 15 amino acids. The V end lost 3 bases, the J end lost 3 bases, and 12 bases lay between the germline ends. The CDR3 DNA reads as TGTGCCAGCAGTTTGGAGGCGATTAGCTACAATGAGCAGTTCTTC. Translation: CASSLEAISYNEQFF.

This clone was counted between two and nine times. This chain uses TRBV29-1 with TRBJ2-7, with 8 bases identical to TRBD2. V lost 6 bases to trimming and J lost 0 bases; unmatched junction nucleotides: 10. Looked up from germline, CDR1 is SQVTM and CDR2 is ANQGSEA. The length of the CDR3 is 15 residues. The CDR3 bases are TGCAGCGTCCGCCGGGGGGGCTCGAGCTCCTACGAGCAGTACTTC. Its translation is CSVRRGGSSSYEQYF.

The CDR3 nucleotides are TGCGCCAGCGTCCCAGGGGACAGGGAGACCCAGTACTTC. It yields the protein CASVPGDRETQYF. The gene calls are TRBV10-2 and TRBJ2-5; 8 nucleotides line up with TRBD1. With V trimmed by 8 bases and J by 5 bases, 7 bases remained unmatched. From germline, CDR1 is WSHSY and CDR2 SAAADI. The length of the CDR3 is 13 residues.